This is a list of T cell receptor beta chains from one sample in a study of blood T cell repertoires in COVID-19. TCRdb's copy holds only in-frame clones and misses some; the assay was immunoSEQ multiplex PCR. The data contain 150,000 to 200,000 clones, approximately 87% of them singletons. Sequencing used peripheral blood. These receptor sequences come from a woman between 65 and 79 years old with COVID-19, enrolled during active disease. CDR3s leave out the opening cysteine and the closing phenylalanine or tryptophan. Fields, in order: CDR3 length, J gene, V gene, CDR3 protein.

9	TRBJ2-2	TRBV2	ASLVTGELF
13	TRBJ2-5	TRBV6-6	ASSYSLRGVETQY
14	TRBJ1-2	TRBV2	ASSGPTGDPGRGYT
12	TRBJ1-1	TRBV2	ASERTGGNTEAF
15	TRBJ2-1	TRBV7-5	ARSTRGTSGSVNEQF
13	TRBJ1-3	TRBV9	ASSANGYRGNTIY
13	TRBJ1-3	TRBV5-4	ASSSRGDIGNTIY
13	TRBJ2-1	TRBV7-3	ASSLRPGLVGEQF
15	TRBJ2-2	TRBV3-1/TRBV3-2	ASSKSDTGGHTGELF
11	TRBJ1-4	TRBV15	ATSTGASEKLF
12	TRBJ2-1	TRBV2	ASGRDRGHNEQF
16	TRBJ1-2	TRBV5-5	ASSFLRGRTGMDYGYT
13	TRBJ2-3	TRBV24-1	ATSARDTLLDTQY
13	TRBJ2-2	TRBV7-9	ASSVGQGLTGELF
12	TRBJ2-7	TRBV6-2/TRBV6-3	ASSYLGTDYEQY
12	TRBJ2-3	TRBV19	ASGTSGVEGTQY
12	TRBJ2-7	TRBV7-9	ASSQGQGPPAAD
14	TRBJ2-3	TRBV24-1	ATSDLPGQVLDTQY
15	TRBJ1-5	TRBV11-3	ASSSPGQGPYDQPQH
18	TRBJ2-3	TRBV4-1	ASSQDAWTSGGSSTDTQY
9	TRBJ2-1	TRBV6-6	ASSSEGEQF
9	TRBJ2-1	TRBV7-2	ASSLPVEQF
15	TRBJ2-3	TRBV7-9	ASSLGVAGSGTDTQY
11	TRBJ1-4	TRBV6-5	ASRGENNEKLF
14	TRBJ2-7	TRBV7-3	ASIITYRTGSYEQY
15	TRBJ2-7	TRBV10-1	ASSVGPAAGGDCEQY
12	TRBJ2-1	TRBV24-1	ATSISGTGNEQF
11	TRBJ2-3	TRBV28	ASSSLIPSTQY
13	TRBJ2-2	TRBV27	ASSPGHTSGGELF
14	TRBJ2-2	TRBV6-1	ASSAFGTGNTGELF
11	TRBJ2-1	TRBV19	ASSLGVYNEQF
16	TRBJ2-7	TRBV6-2/TRBV6-3	ASSPNPSGLAGVGEQY
12	TRBJ1-6	TRBV6-5	ASTREGYNSPLH
11	TRBJ1-3	TRBV12-3/TRBV12-4	ASSLTGGNTIY
12	TRBJ1-1	TRBV6-2/TRBV6-3	ASSVRGGEGEAF
13	TRBJ1-5	TRBV10-3	AISETERSNQPQH
12	TRBJ2-2	TRBV7-2	ASSSTSLTGELF
12	TRBJ1-2	TRBV4-3	ASRGSTGLYGYT
14	TRBJ2-1	TRBV11-3	ASSLGVAGGFNEQF
11	TRBJ1-1	TRBV15	ATSRDPYTEAF
14	TRBJ1-4	TRBV28	ASTPFRGARRQKLF
16	TRBJ2-6	TRBV18	ASSPQEAASSGANVLT
12	TRBJ2-5	TRBV29-1	SVVLAGGLETQY
13	TRBJ1-3	TRBV7-2	ASSPNRAAGNTIY
10	TRBJ1-2	TRBV6-1	ASSELVASYT
13	TRBJ2-7	TRBV9	ASSVAISATYEQY
15	TRBJ2-2	TRBV4-2	ASSQSPAGGNTGELF
15	TRBJ2-2	TRBV7-6	ASSLVFGRVDTGELF
10	TRBJ1-2	TRBV24-1	ATGKGEDGYT
12	TRBJ1-4	TRBV30	AWSVRGPGEKLF
11	TRBJ2-3	TRBV29-1	SVVQTVTDTQY
11	TRBJ1-1	TRBV28	ASSQGQNTEAF
13	TRBJ2-7	TRBV19	ASSRRAVASYEQY
12	TRBJ1-1	TRBV28	ASSFIQGRSEAF
11	TRBJ2-1	TRBV7-2	ASSLVGTTEQF
12	TRBJ2-3	TRBV5-1	ASSTSGATDTQY
10	TRBJ1-2	TRBV7-8	ASSGGMGGYT
13	TRBJ1-1	TRBV28	ASSLEGPVGTEAF
12	TRBJ2-7	TRBV18	ASSHSGRNGEQY
14	TRBJ1-1	TRBV7-6	ASSLVSGGGNTEAF